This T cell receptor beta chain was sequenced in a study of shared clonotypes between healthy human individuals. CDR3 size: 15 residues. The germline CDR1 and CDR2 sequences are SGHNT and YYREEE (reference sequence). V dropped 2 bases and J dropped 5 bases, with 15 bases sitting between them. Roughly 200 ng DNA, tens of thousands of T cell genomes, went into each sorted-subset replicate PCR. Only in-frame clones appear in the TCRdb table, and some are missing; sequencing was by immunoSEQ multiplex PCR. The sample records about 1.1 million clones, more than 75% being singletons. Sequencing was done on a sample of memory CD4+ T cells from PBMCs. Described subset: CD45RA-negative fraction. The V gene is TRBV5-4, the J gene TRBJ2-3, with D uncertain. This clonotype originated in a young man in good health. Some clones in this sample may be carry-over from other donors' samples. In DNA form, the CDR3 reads TGTGCCAGCAGCTTCCCGACCCCTCCGGAAGATACGCAGTATTTT. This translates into CASSFPTPPEDTQYF. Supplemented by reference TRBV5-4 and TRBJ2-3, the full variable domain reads ETGVTQSPTHLIKTRGQQVTLRCSSQSGHNTVSWYQQALGQGPQFIFQYYREEENGRGNFPPRFSGLQFPNYSSELNVNALELDDSALYLCASSFPTPPEDTQYFGPGTRLTVL.